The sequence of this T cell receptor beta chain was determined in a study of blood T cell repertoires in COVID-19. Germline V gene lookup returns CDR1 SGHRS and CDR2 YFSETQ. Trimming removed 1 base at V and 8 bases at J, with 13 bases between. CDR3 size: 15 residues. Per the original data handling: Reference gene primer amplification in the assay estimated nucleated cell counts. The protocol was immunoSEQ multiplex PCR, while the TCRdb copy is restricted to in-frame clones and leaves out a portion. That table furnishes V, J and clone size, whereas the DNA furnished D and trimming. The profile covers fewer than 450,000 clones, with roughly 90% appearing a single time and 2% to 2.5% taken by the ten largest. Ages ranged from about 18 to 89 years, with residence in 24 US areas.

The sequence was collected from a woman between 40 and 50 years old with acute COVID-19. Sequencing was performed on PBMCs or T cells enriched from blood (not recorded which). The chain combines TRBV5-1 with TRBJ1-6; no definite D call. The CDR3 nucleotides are TGCGCCAGCAGCTTGATGTCGGAGGGCTATTCACCCCTCCACTTT. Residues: CASSLMSEGYSPLHF.